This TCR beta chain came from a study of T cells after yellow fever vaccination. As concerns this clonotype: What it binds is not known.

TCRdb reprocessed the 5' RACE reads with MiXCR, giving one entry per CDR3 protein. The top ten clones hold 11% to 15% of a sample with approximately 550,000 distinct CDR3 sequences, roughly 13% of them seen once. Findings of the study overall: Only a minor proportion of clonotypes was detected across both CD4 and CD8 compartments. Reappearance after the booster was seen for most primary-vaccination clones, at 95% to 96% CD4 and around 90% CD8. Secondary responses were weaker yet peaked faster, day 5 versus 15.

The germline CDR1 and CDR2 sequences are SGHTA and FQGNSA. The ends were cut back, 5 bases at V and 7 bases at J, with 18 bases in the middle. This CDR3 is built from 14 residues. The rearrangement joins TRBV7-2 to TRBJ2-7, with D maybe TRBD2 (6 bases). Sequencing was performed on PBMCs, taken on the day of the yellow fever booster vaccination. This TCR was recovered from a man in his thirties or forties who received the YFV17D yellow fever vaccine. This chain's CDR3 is CASSTRTNRLEQYF. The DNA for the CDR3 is TGTGCCAGCAGCACCCGGACTAACCGGTTGGAGCAGTACTTC.